This T cell receptor (beta chain) was retrieved from a study of vaccination effects on CD4 cells after COVID-19. Overall study context: Post-vaccine sample collection fell at a median of 72 days after the second dose. Study-level points and caveats: Marked clonal contraction of infection- and vaccine-induced clones was seen late after vaccination.

This clone has just one count. Its matching antigen is unknown. This CDR3 contains 14 residues. The V and J ends lost 3 bases and 7 bases respectively, with 15 bases between them. Germline CDR1 is SGHTA and CDR2 is FQGNSA. Within the ViraFEST assay, antigen-specific CD4+ T cells underwent expansion with viral peptide pools prior to sequencing. With about 9 days of culture completed, CD4+ T cells were isolated. Two-dose BNT162b2 or mRNA-1273 vaccination was given to participants. Nucleocapsid antibodies were negative in the vaccine recipients, who had never had SARS-CoV-2 infection. Researchers swapped half the medium for IL-2 medium on both days 3 and 7. Generated by immunoSEQ multiplex PCR, the TCRdb table keeps only in-frame clones and is missing some. This repertoire shows roughly 41,000 clones, around 70% found once; its top ten account for about 14%.

The material sequenced was CD4+ T cells from PBMCs cultured with HCoV-OC43 spike peptides, taken after COVID-19 vaccination. Stated subset: HCoV-OC43 spike overlapping peptide pool stimulation. The chain uses TRBV7-2 and TRBJ1-2; D is unresolved. The TCR sequence derives from a human donor who received a COVID-19 vaccine. CDR3 in DNA: TGTGCCAGCAGCTTTAGGCAGTTTTCCCCTGGCTACACCTTC. The encoded protein is CASSFRQFSPGYTF.